Listed here are 2 T cell receptor beta chains from one sample, sequenced in a study of cytomegalovirus exposure and HLA in healthy donors. 13 Jbeta primers and 60 Vbeta primers were used for the PCR. The method was immunoSEQ multiplex PCR; TCRdb's version includes in-frame clones alone and lacks a portion of them. In total, the table holds some 76,000 clones. The sequenced sample consisted of PBMCs. The receptors derive from a boy between 10 and 17 years old in good health and CMV-seronegative.

The chain joins TRBV7-9 to TRBJ1-5; D uncertain. V lost 5 bases and J lost 2, with 13 bases in between. The CDR3 length is 15 residues. CDR1 and CDR2 from the germline V gene are SEHNR and FQNEAQ (reference sequence). The CDR3 loop is CASSPSVGGNQPQHF. CDR3 nucleotides: TGTGCCAGCAGCCCGTCCGTCGGTGGCAATCAGCCCCAGCATTTT.

This chain joins TRBV15 and TRBJ1-5, with a possible D match to TRBD1 (6 bases). CDR3 length equals 14 residues. Germline V gene lookup returns CDR1 LNHNV and CDR2 YYDKDF (reference sequence). Between the trimmed V and J ends, which lost 3 bases and 5 bases, there was a span of 11 bases. CDR3 region: CATSSPGEYQPQHF. CDR3 coding DNA: TGTGCCACCAGCAGCCCAGGGGAGTATCAGCCCCAGCATTTT.